This T cell receptor beta chain comes out of a study of shared clonotypes between healthy human individuals. Study donors comprised healthy, HIV-negative adults devoid of recent acute infection or vaccination. Every contributor of samples was a Caucasian grown-up residing in Nashville, Tennessee. Unsorted PBMC DNA went through sequencing on ten immunoSEQ deep assay plates. The authors' processing: Filtering differed since immunoSEQ provided only junctions, with no quality scores. Sequencing used immunoSEQ multiplex PCR; TCRdb keeps in-frame clones, though not all of them. V and J calls and clone size are copied from that table; D and trimming were computed from the DNA. The data show approximately 470,000 clones, more than 75% seen once. With 2 bases removed from V and 3 bases from J, the gap between germline ends came to 13 bases. Germline-derived CDR1 and CDR2 are MDHEN and SYDVKM. The CDR3 has 16 amino acids.

The sequenced material came from PBMCs. This receptor was identified in a woman aged 40 to 50 in good health. Some clones in this sample may be carry-over from other donors' samples. The chain carries TRBV28 and TRBJ2-2; D not resolved. Here the CDR3 DNA reads TGTGCCAGCAGTTTAATGTCCACCTTATACACCGGGGAGCTGTTTTTT. Protein sequence: CASSLMSTLYTGELFF.